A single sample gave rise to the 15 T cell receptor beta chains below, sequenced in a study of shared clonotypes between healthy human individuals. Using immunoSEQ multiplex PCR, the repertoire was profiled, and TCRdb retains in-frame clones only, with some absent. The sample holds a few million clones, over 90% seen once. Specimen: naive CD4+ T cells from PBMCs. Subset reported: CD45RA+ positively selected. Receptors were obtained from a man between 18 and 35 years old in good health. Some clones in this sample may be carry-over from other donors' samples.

The CDR3 sequence: CASSPNRQENTEAFF. CDR3 nucleotides: TGTGCCAGCAGCCCAAATCGGCAGGAGAACACTGAAGCTTTCTTT. The chain is built from TRBV7-9 and TRBJ1-1; D gene unclear. This CDR3 comprises 15 residues. Trimming pared 5 bases from V and 1 base from J, leaving 14 bases between. Germline V gene data show CDR1 as SEHNR and CDR2 as FQNEAQ (reference sequence).

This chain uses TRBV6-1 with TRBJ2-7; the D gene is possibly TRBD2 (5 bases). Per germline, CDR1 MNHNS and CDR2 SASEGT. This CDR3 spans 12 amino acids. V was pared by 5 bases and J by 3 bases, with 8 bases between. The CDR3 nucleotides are TGTGCCAGCAGTAAACTAGGCTACGAGCAGTACTTC. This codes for CASSKLGYEQYF.

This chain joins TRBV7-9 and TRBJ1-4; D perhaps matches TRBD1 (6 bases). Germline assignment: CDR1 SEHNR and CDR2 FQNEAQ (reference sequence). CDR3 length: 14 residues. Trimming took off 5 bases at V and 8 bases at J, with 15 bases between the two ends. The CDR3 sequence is CASSPRGGNEKLFF. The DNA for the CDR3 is TGTGCCAGCAGCCCTAGGGGGGGCAACGAAAAACTGTTTTTT.

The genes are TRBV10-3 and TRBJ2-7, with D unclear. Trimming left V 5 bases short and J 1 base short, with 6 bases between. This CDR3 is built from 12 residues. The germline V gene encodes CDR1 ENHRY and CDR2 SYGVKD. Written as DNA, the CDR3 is TGTGCCATCAGTCCGGCGTCCTACGAGCAGTACTTC. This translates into CAISPASYEQYF.

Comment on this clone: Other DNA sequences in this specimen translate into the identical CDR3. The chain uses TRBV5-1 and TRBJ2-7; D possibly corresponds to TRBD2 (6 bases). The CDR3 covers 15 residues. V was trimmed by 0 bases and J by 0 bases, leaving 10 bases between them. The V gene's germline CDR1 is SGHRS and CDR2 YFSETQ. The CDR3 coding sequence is TGCGCCAGCAGCTTGGGAAGGGGACTCTCCTACGAGCAGTACTTC. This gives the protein CASSLGRGLSYEQYF.

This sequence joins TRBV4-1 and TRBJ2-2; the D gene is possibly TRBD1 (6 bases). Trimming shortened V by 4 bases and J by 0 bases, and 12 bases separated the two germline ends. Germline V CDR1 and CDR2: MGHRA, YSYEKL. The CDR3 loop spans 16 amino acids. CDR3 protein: CASSRQVTANTGELFF. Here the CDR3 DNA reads TGCGCCAGCAGCCGACAGGTCACCGCGAACACCGGGGAGCTGTTTTTT.

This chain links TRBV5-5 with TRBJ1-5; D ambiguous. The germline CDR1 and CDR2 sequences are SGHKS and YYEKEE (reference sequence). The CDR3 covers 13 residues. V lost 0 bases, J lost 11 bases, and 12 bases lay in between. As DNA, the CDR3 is TGTGCCAGCAGCTTGGTACCGGTTAGGGCCCAGCATTTT. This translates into CASSLVPVRAQHF.

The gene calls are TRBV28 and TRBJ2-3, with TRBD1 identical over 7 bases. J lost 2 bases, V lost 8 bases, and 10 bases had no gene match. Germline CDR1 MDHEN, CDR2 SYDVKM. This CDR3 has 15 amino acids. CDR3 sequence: CASGSPGQHTDTQYF. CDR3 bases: TGTGCCAGCGGTTCCCCGGGACAGCACACAGATACGCAGTATTTT.

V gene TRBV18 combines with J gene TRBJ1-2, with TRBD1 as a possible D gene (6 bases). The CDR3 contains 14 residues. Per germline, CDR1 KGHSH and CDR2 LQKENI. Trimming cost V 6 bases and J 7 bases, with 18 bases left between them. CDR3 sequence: CASSRDEQGSGYTF. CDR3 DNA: TGTGCCAGCTCCCGCGACGAACAGGGCAGTGGCTACACCTTC.

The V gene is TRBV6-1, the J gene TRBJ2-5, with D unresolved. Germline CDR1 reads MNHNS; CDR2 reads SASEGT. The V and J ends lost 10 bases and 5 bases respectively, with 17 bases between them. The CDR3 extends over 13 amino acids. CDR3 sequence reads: CAINTHLGETQYF. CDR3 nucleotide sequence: TGTGCCATCAACACCCATTTAGGGGAGACCCAGTACTTC.

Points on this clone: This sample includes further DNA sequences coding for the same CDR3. CDR3 amino acids: CATSKGNQPQHF. CDR3 DNA: TGTGCCACCAGCAAAGGCAATCAGCCCCAGCATTTT. This chain links TRBV15 with TRBJ1-5; D call uncertain. The germline V gene encodes CDR1 LNHNV and CDR2 YYDKDF (reference sequence). The CDR3 consists of 12 residues. Trimming took 4 bases from V and 2 from J, leaving 3 bases between them.

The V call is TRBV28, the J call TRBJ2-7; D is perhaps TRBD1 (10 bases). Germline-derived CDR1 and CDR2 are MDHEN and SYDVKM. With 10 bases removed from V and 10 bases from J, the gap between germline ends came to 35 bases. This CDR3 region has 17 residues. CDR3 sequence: CATIDRGRRSGRYSQYF. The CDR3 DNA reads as TGTGCCACCATTGACAGGGGGCGTCGGAGCGGGAGGTACTCACAGTACTTC.

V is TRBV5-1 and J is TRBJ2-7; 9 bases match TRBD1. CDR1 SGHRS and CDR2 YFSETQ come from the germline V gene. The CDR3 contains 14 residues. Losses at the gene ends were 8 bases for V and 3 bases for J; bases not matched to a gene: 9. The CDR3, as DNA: TGCGCCAGTTCTACCGGGACAGGGTACTACGAGCAGTACTTC. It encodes CASSTGTGYYEQYF.

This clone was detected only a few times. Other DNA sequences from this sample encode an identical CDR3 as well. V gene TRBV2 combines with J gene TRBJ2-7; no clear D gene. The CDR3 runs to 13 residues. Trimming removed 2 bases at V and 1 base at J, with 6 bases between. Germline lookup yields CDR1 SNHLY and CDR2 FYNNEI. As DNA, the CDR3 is TGTGCCAGCAGTGAACAGGTATCCTACGAGCAGTACTTC. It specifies CASSEQVSYEQYF.

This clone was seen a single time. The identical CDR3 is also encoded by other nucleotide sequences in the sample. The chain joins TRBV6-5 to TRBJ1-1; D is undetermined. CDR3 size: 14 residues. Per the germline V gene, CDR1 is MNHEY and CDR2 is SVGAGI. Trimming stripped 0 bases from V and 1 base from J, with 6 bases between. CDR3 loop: CASSYSPGNTEAFF. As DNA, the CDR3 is TGTGCCAGCAGTTACTCACCGGGGAACACTGAAGCTTTCTTT.